The 10 T cell receptor beta chains below all came from one sample that was sequenced in a study of blood T cells in healthy people across ages. A J-beta primer mix and a sample-barcoded 5' primer were used in a second PCR of about 7 to 12 cycles. TCRdb passed the 5' RACE reads through MiXCR, listing each CDR3 protein once. This table has more than 1 million distinct CDR3 sequences, roughly 45% appearing once. Sequenced sample: blood. These receptors were taken from an older woman in good health.

This clonotype has more than one count but fewer than ten. V gene TRBV6-1 combines with J gene TRBJ2-4; possibly TRBD2 for D (6 bases). CDR1 is MNHNS, CDR2 SASEGT, per germline. The CDR3 is 14 amino acids. Trimming took 5 bases from V and 7 from J, leaving 15 bases between them. The DNA for the CDR3 is TGTGCCAGCAGTCGGGGACTCCTCAATAACATTCAGTACTTC. Translating gives CASSRGLLNNIQYF.

The rearrangement links TRBV20-1 to TRBJ2-4; tentative D call: TRBD2 (6 bases). The DNA end is a closer match to TRBJ2-7, so the J assignment may be wrong. The CDR3 is 17 amino acids. Germline V lookup: CDR1 DFQATT, CDR2 SNEGSKA (reference sequence). The CDR3 protein is CSARDARDSITPYEQYF. CDR3 nucleotides: TGCAGTGCTAGAGATGCCCGGGACTCCATAACCCCCTACGAGCAGTACTTC.

The chain combines TRBV5-1 with TRBJ1-6; the match to TRBD1 covers 7 bases. Germline V gives CDR1 SGHRS, CDR2 YFSETQ. The CDR3 runs to 15 residues. Trimming cost V 0 bases and J 3 bases; bases outside gene matches: 0. CDR3 bases: TGCGCCAGCAGCTTGGGGACAGGCTATAATTCACCCCTCCACTTT. This encodes CASSLGTGYNSPLHF.

This chain links TRBV29-1 with TRBJ2-1, with TRBD2 matching over 8 bases. The J segment lost 9 bases and the V segment lost 7 bases, leaving 8 bases of the junction unmatched. The germline V gene has CDR1 SQVTM and CDR2 ANQGSEA. The CDR3 spans 12 residues. CDR3 amino acids: CSGSGRAFEQFF. DNA of the CDR3: TGCAGCGGCTCCGGGAGGGCCTTTGAGCAGTTCTTC.

This clonotype has at least ten counts. The chain carries TRBV29-1 and TRBJ2-1, with D tentatively TRBD1 (5 bases). The CDR3 sequence is 16 residues long. The germline gives CDR1 SQVTM, CDR2 ANQGSEA. V gave up 3 bases and J gave up 9 bases, with 24 bases separating them. CDR3 amino acids: CSVEPPRQSAASEQFF. CDR3 nucleotides: TGCAGCGTTGAGCCCCCCCGACAGAGTGCGGCGAGTGAGCAGTTCTTC.

The rearrangement uses TRBV14 and TRBJ2-5; D gene unclear. CDR1 and CDR2 from the germline V gene are SGHDN and FVKESK. Trimming removed 4 bases from V and 2 bases from J, with 14 bases in between. The CDR3 is made up of 15 amino acids. CDR3: CASSPHGRGQETQYF. CDR3 sequence (DNA): TGTGCCAGCAGCCCTCACGGCCGCGGACAAGAGACCCAGTACTTC.

The V and J genes are TRBV9 and TRBJ2-3; D unresolved. Looked up from germline, CDR1 is SGDLS and CDR2 is YYNGEE. The CDR3 is made up of 13 amino acids. Trimming removed 6 bases at V and 1 base at J, with 9 bases between. In DNA, the CDR3 is TGTGCCAGCACACCTCTCGGCACAGATACGCAGTATTTT. It is translated as CASTPLGTDTQYF.

The chain joins TRBV20-1 to TRBJ2-7; 8 bases are shared with TRBD2. This CDR3 has 14 amino acids. CDR1 and CDR2 (germline): DFQATT, SNEGSKA (reference sequence). Trimming removed 4 bases from V and 4 bases from J; junction bases left unmatched: 9. Written as DNA, the CDR3 is TGCAGTGCTAATCAGGATGGCGGGAGGTACGAGCAGTACTTC. It translates to CSANQDGGRYEQYF.

This clonotype was found a few times. The chain employs TRBV6-5 and TRBJ2-1, with D possibly TRBD2 on 6 matching bases. The V and J ends lost 2 bases and 0 bases respectively, with 11 bases between them. CDR3 size: 16 residues. Germline assignment: CDR1 MNHEY and CDR2 SVGAGI. The CDR3 bases are TGTGCCAGCAGTTACGGGACTGATAGCTCCTACAATGAGCAGTTCTTC. Amino acids: CASSYGTDSSYNEQFF.

This clonotype was recorded a few times. The J gene is TRBJ2-3, the V gene TRBV6-5; D remains unclear. The germline gives CDR1 MNHEY, CDR2 SVGAGI. The CDR3 is made up of 15 amino acids. Trimming took off 8 bases at V and 1 base at J, with 16 bases between the two ends. CDR3 residues: CASGKGSRRTDTQYF. The CDR3 coding sequence is TGTGCCAGCGGGAAGGGCTCGCGTCGCACAGATACGCAGTATTTT.